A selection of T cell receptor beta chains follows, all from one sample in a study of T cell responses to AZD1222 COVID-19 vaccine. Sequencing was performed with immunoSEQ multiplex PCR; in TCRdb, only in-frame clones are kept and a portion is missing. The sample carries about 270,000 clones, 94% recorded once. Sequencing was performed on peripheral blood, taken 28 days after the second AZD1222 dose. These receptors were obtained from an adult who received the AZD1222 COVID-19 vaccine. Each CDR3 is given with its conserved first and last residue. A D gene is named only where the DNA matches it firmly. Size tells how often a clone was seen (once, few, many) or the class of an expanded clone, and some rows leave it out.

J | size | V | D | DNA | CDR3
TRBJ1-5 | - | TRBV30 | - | TGTGCCTGGAACGAGGACGGAAATCAGCCCCAGCATTTT | CAWNEDGNQPQHF
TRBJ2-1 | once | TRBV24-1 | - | TGTGCCACCAGTGATTTGAGGGAAACCTACAATGAGCAGTTCTTC | CATSDLRETYNEQFF
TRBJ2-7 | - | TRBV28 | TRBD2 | TGTGCCAGCAGTTCGGGACTAGCGGGGAGGGCGAACGAGCAGTACTTC | CASSSGLAGRANEQYF
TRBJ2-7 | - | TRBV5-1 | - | TGCGCCACGGACGAGCAGTACTTC | CATDEQYF
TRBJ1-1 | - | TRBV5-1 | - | TGCGCCAGCCGTATCACGGGGGGAACTGAAGCTTTCTTT | CASRITGGTEAFF
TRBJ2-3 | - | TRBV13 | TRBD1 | TGTGCCAGCAGCCGACGACAGGGCCGGGCAGATACGCAGTATTTT | CASSRRQGRADTQYF
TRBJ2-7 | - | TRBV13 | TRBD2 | TGTGCCAGCAGCTTTAGCGGGAGGGTCTCCTACGAGCAGTACTTC | CASSFSGRVSYEQYF
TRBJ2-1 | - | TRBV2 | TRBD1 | TGTGCCAGCACCGGACAGGTCTCCTACAATGAGCAGTTCTTC | CASTGQVSYNEQFF
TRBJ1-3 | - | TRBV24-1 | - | TGTGCCACCAGTGATGCGGGGAACTCTGGAAACACCATATATTTT | CATSDAGNSGNTIYF
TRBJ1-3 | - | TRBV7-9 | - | TGTGCCAGCAGCTTGAAGGGAGGTGGAAACACCATATATTTT | CASSLKGGGNTIYF
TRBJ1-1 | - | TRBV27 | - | TGTGCCAGCAGTTTATCAGCGAACACTGAAGCTTTCTTT | CASSLSANTEAFF
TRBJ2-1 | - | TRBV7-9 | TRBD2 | TGTGCCAGCAGCTTAGACCCGGGGGGATACAATGAGCAGTTCTTC | CASSLDPGGYNEQFF
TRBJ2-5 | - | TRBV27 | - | TGTGCCAGCAGTCCCCCGGGCGGAGAGACCCAGTACTTC | CASSPPGGETQYF
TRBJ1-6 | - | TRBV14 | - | TGTGCCAGCAGCCAAGAAAGAAATTCACCCCTCCACTTT | CASSQERNSPLHF
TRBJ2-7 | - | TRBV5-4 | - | TGTGCCAGCAGCCCGGCCGGGACGATGACCCACGAGCAGTACTTC | CASSPAGTMTHEQYF
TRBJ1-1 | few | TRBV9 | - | TGTGCCAGCAGCGTAGGGATTGGGGAAGCTTTCTTT | CASSVGIGEAFF
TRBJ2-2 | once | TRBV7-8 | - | TGTGCCAGCAGCTTGCCACTCGGGGACACCGGGGAGCTGTTTTTT | CASSLPLGDTGELFF
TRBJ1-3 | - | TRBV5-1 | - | TGCGCCAGCAGCCCCGTCCCGGGACATTTCTCTGGAAACACCATATATTTT | CASSPVPGHFSGNTIYF
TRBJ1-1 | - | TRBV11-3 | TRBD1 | TGTGCCAGCAGTAGAACAGGGGGTACTGAAGCTTTCTTT | CASSRTGGTEAFF
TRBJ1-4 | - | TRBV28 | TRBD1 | TGTGCCAGCACCGAGACAGGGGGAAATGAAAAACTGTTTTTT | CASTETGGNEKLFF
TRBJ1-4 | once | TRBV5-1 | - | TGCGCCAGCAGCTCGGACCCGGTTGCAACTAATGAAAAACTGTTTTTT | CASSSDPVATNEKLFF
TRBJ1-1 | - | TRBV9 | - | TGTGCCAGCAGCGAGCCCCCGGACATGAACACTGAAGCTTTCTTT | CASSEPPDMNTEAFF
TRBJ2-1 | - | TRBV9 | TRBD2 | TGTGCCAGCAGCGTCTCCCCGTCAGCGGGGGGCTCCTACAATGAGCAGTTCTTC | CASSVSPSAGGSYNEQFF
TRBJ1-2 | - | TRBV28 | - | TGTGCCATCCTCCCTGGGACAAACTATGGCTACACCTTC | CAILPGTNYGYTF
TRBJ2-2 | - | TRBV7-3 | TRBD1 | TGCGCCAGCAGCTTGACAGGGGCTTCCACCGGGGAGCTGTTTTTT | CASSLTGASTGELFF
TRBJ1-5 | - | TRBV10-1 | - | TGCGCCAGCAGCCCCGGGATCAATCAGCCCCAGCATTTT | CASSPGINQPQHF
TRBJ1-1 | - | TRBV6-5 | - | TGTGCCAGCAGCGGGGGGCGGAACACTGAAGCTTTCTTT | CASSGGRNTEAFF
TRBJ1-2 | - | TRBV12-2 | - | TGTGCAAGTCGCATTAGAGTGTGGACAGGGAGATCTGATGGCTACACCTTC | CASRIRVWTGRSDGYTF
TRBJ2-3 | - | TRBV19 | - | TGTGCCAGTAGTATGGGGGGGGCAGCTGGTGATACGCAGTATTTT | CASSMGGAAGDTQYF
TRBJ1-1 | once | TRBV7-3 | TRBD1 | TGTGCCAGCAGCATTTCCGGGACAGGCACTGAAGCTTTCTTT | CASSISGTGTEAFF
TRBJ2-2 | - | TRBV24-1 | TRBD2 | TGTGCCACCAGCCTTGGGGGGGTAAACACCGGGGAGCTGTTTTTT | CATSLGGVNTGELFF
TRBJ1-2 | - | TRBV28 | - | TGTGCCAGCAGTTTTCTCCGTGGCTACACCTTC | CASSFLRGYTF
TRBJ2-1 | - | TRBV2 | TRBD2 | TGTGCCAGCAGGGCAAGCGGGAGGGCCCACAATGAGCAGTTCTTC | CASRASGRAHNEQFF
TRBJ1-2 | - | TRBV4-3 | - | TGCGCCAGCAGCCAAAGGCGAGGGACCTATGGCTACACCTTC | CASSQRRGTYGYTF
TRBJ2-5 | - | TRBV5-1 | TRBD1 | TGCGCCAGCACGGGACAGGGAGGTTCTTCGATCACAGAGACCCAGTACTTC | CASTGQGGSSITETQYF
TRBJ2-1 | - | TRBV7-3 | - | TGTGCCAGCAGTCCCGACAGTTACAATGAGCAGTTCTTC | CASSPDSYNEQFF
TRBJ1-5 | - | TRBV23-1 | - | TGCGCCAGCAGTCAAGGTGACACCTTGGGGGGCAATCAGCCCCAGCATTTT | CASSQGDTLGGNQPQHF
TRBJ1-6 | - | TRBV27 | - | TGTGCCAGCACCCTCCGGTCTCCGAATTCACCCCTCCACTTT | CASTLRSPNSPLHF